Shown below are 15 T cell receptor beta chains from a single sample sequenced in a study of blood T cell repertoires in COVID-19. Here immunoSEQ multiplex PCR was the method, and the copy in TCRdb shows in-frame clones only, minus some. This sample yields about 160,000 clones, of which 82% are seen a single time; about a fifth belongs to the top ten. Sequencing used peripheral blood. The receptor source for this set is a woman aged 80 or older with acute or convalescent COVID-19.

The chain uses TRBV7-9 and TRBJ2-2; D call uncertain. The CDR3 is 17 residues long. Germline CDR1 is SEHNR and CDR2 is FQNEAQ (reference sequence). Trimming removed 1 base at V and 3 bases at J, with 15 bases between. This chain's CDR3 is CASSLVDALGDTGELFF. The CDR3 nucleotides are TGTGCCAGCAGCTTAGTGGATGCGCTCGGAGACACCGGGGAGCTGTTTTTT.

The CDR3 sequence is CASSPSGFTEAFF. CDR3 nucleotides: TGTGCCAGCAGCCCCTCGGGATTCACTGAAGCTTTCTTT. This chain joins TRBV5-4 and TRBJ1-1; D unclear. Trimming removed 4 bases from V and 4 bases from J, with 11 bases in between. The CDR3 sequence is 13 residues long. Germline V lookup: CDR1 SGHNT, CDR2 YYREEE (reference sequence). Looking up the rest from reference TRBV5-4 and TRBJ1-1 gives the full variable domain: ETGVTQSPTHLIKTRGQQVTLRCSSQSGHNTVSWYQQALGQGPQFIFQYYREEENGRGNFPPRFSGLQFPNYSSELNVNALELDDSALYLCASSPSGFTEAFFGQGTRLTVV.

The J gene is TRBJ2-7, the V gene TRBV6-5; the D is unclear. CDR1 MNHEY and CDR2 SVGAGI come from the germline V gene. V was cut by 4 bases and J by 3 bases, with 4 bases left in between. The CDR3 sequence is 11 residues long. CDR3 protein: CASSSDYEQYF. The CDR3 DNA reads as TGTGCCAGCAGTTCAGACTACGAGCAGTACTTC.

The J gene is TRBJ1-2, the V gene TRBV19, with 7 bases matching TRBD1. Germline V gene sequence: CDR1 LNHDA, CDR2 SQIVND (reference sequence). Trimming removed 5 bases from V and 5 bases from J; junction bases left unmatched: 11. The CDR3 contains 15 residues. CDR3 DNA: TGTGCCAGTAGTCCGTCAGGGGGATCACGGTATGGCTACACCTTC. Amino acid sequence: CASSPSGGSRYGYTF.

V is TRBV2 and J is TRBJ1-1; 8 bases line up with TRBD1. Germline assignment: CDR1 SNHLY and CDR2 FYNNEI. CDR3 length: 14 amino acids. J lost 1 base, V lost 4 bases, and 2 bases had no gene match. The chain's CDR3 is CASSGQGPNTEAFF. CDR3 sequence (DNA): TGTGCCAGCAGTGGACAGGGGCCGAACACTGAAGCTTTCTTT.

Comment on this clone: The junction and the germline gene differ at one end; a read error may be behind it. V is TRBV16 and J is TRBJ2-7; D call uncertain. Germline lookup yields CDR1 KGHSY and CDR2 FQNENV. The CDR3 is made up of 12 amino acids. This CDR3 is CASSQVISPYIF. The DNA of the CDR3 is TGTGCCAGCAGCCAAGTGATCAGTCCTTACATCTTC.

The chain links TRBV3-1 (or the pseudogene TRBV3-2) to TRBJ1-5, with TRBD1 matching over 8 bases. The CDR3 extends over 13 amino acids. V lost 6 bases to trimming and J lost 6 bases; unmatched junction nucleotides: 4. Looked up from germline, CDR1 is LGHDT and CDR2 is YNNKEL (reference sequence). CDR3: CASSRQGSQPQHF. Here the CDR3 DNA reads TGTGCCAGCAGTCGACAGGGGTCTCAGCCCCAGCATTTT.

The genes are TRBV5-4 and TRBJ2-1; 7 nucleotides align to TRBD2. The CDR3 runs to 17 residues. Germline CDR1 and CDR2: SGHNT and YYREEE (reference sequence). Unmatched junction bases numbered 12, after V lost 4 bases and J lost 2 bases. The CDR3 coding sequence is TGTGCCAGCAGCCAACCCCAGGGTGGGAGGGCCTACAATGAGCAGTTCTTC. Translating gives CASSQPQGGRAYNEQFF.

The chain couples TRBV19 to TRBJ2-7; D is ambiguous. V lost 7 bases and J lost 0, with 19 bases in between. The length of the CDR3 is 16 residues. CDR1 and CDR2 (germline): LNHDA, SQIVND (reference sequence). CDR3 amino acids: CASKRSPDSSSYEQYF. In nucleotides, the CDR3 is TGTGCCAGTAAGCGCAGCCCCGACTCGAGCTCCTACGAGCAGTACTTC.

The V gene is TRBV2, the J gene TRBJ2-7; 10 nucleotides align to TRBD1. Germline CDR1 SNHLY, CDR2 FYNNEI. This CDR3 spans 16 amino acids. Trimming cost V 3 bases and J 11 bases; bases outside gene matches: 16. CDR3 sequence reads: CASSDDATPGQGWEYF. In DNA form, the CDR3 reads TGTGCCAGCAGTGATGATGCGACTCCGGGACAGGGGTGGGAGTACTTC.

The rearrangement uses TRBV21-1 and TRBJ2-7; TRBD2, the table's D call, lacks a check against the DNA. TRBV21-1 is marked as a pseudogene. This CDR3 has 16 residues. Here the CDR3 DNA reads TGTGCCAGCAGCAGGGGACTAGCGGGAGTAGAATACGAGCAGTACTTC. It is translated as CASSRGLAGVEYEQYF.

The sample holds one count of this clone. The chain employs TRBV6-2 or TRBV6-3 and TRBJ2-5; D unclear. Germline V gives CDR1 MNHEY, CDR2 SVGEGT. The CDR3 covers 14 residues. Trimming cost V 6 bases and J 3 bases, with 14 bases left between them. This CDR3 is CASSPLSRKETQYF. CDR3 in DNA: TGTGCCAGCAGCCCCTTGAGCCGAAAAGAGACCCAGTACTTC.

This clone came up a few times. The chain recombines TRBV14 with TRBJ2-7; 8 bases match TRBD2. The V segment lost 4 bases and the J segment 3 bases; nucleotides outside the gene matches: 5. CDR1 and CDR2 from the germline V gene are SGHDN and FVKESK. The CDR3 extends over 14 amino acids. CDR3 sequence: CASSRPGLVYEQYF. The CDR3 region has the DNA TGTGCCAGCAGCCGTCCGGGACTAGTCTACGAGCAGTACTTC.

J is TRBJ1-3 and V is TRBV4-3; no clear D. Germline CDR1 and CDR2: LGHNA and YSLEER. There are 14 residues in the CDR3. With 4 bases removed from V and 4 bases from J, the gap between germline ends came to 11 bases. CDR3 protein: CASSLTRLGNTIYF. The CDR3 nucleotides are TGCGCCAGCAGCCTAACGAGGTTAGGAAACACCATATATTTT.

The count of this clone is one. This chain connects TRBV24-1 to TRBJ2-5; 10 nucleotides match TRBD2. Trimming took 4 bases from V and 5 from J; bases not matched to a gene: 12. The CDR3 extends over 17 amino acids. Germline lookup yields CDR1 KGHDR and CDR2 SFDVKD. The CDR3 sequence is CATSDPQGAGGLETQYF. DNA for the CDR3: TGTGCCACCAGTGACCCCCAAGGAGCGGGAGGGCTTGAGACCCAGTACTTC.